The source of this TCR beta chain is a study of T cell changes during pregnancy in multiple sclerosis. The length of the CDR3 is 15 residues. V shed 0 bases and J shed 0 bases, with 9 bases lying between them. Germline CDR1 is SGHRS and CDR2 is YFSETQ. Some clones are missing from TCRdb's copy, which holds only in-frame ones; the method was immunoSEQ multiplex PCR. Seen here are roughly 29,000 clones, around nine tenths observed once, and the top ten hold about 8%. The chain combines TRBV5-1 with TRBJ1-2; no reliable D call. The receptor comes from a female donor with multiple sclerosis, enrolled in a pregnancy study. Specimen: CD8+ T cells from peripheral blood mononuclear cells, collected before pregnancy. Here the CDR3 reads CASSLARRANYGYTF. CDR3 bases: TGCGCCAGCAGCTTGGCCCGGCGGGCTAACTATGGCTACACCTTC.